A single sample gave rise to the 13 T cell receptor beta chains below, sequenced in a study of blood T cell repertoires in COVID-19. The repertoire was sequenced with immunoSEQ multiplex PCR; TCRdb's copy has only in-frame clones and lacks some. The table lists hundreds of thousands of clones, roughly 89% of them singletons, with about 8% in the top ten. Sequencing was carried out using peripheral blood. Receptor source: a woman between 50 and 59 years old with COVID-19, enrolled during active disease.

The chain links TRBV7-2 to TRBJ2-2; 8 bases agree with TRBD2. Germline trimming cut 2 bases from V and 3 bases from J; bases unmatched to any gene: 11. CDR1 and CDR2 (germline): SGHTA, FQGNSA. The CDR3 has 18 amino acids. The CDR3 loop reads CASSLSLFGGADTGELFF. The CDR3 nucleotides are TGTGCCAGCAGCTTATCTCTTTTCGGGGGGGCCGACACCGGGGAGCTGTTTTTT.

The chain has TRBV3-1 (or the pseudogene TRBV3-2) and TRBJ2-3; 10 bases fit TRBD2. This CDR3 has 17 amino acids. V shed 1 base, J shed 5 bases, and the junction held 9 bases outside the gene matches. CDR1 and CDR2 from the germline V gene are LGHDT and YNNKEL (reference sequence). Here the CDR3 reads CASSQARAGGPGDTQYF. CDR3 nucleotide sequence: TGTGCCAGCAGCCAAGCCCGAGCGGGGGGGCCCGGAGATACGCAGTATTTT.

V usage is TRBV11-2 and J usage is TRBJ2-3, with D perhaps TRBD2 (5 bases). V was trimmed by 4 bases and J by 3 bases, leaving 17 bases between them. Germline V gene data show CDR1 as SGHAT and CDR2 as FQNNGV. The CDR3 runs 16 residues. CDR3 in amino acids: CASSSTRGGLTDTQYF. DNA of the CDR3: TGTGCCAGCAGCTCGACACGAGGAGGTTTGACAGATACGCAGTATTTT.

This chain connects TRBV27 to TRBJ2-2; 8 positions match TRBD1. The V gene end was trimmed by 2 bases and the J gene end by 4 bases; junction bases not matched to a gene: 3. The CDR3 has 15 residues. Germline V lookup: CDR1 MNHEY, CDR2 SMNVEV (reference sequence). The CDR3 protein is CASSLGTGGTGELFF. The CDR3 region has the DNA TGTGCCAGCAGTTTAGGGACAGGAGGCACCGGGGAGCTGTTTTTT.

This sequence joins TRBV6-1 and TRBJ1-2; D might be TRBD1 (6 bases). The germline V and J ends were trimmed by 3 bases and 5 bases, with 16 bases remaining between them. This CDR3 is built from 15 residues. CDR1 is MNHNS, CDR2 SASEGT, per germline. CDR3 sequence (DNA): TGTGCCAGCAGTGACCTGAGTAGGGGGGGGTATGGCTACACCTTC. This codes for CASSDLSRGGYGYTF.

CDR3 DNA sequence: TGTGCCAGCAGTCTTGAGAATGAGCAGTTCTTC. This gives the protein CASSLENEQFF. This chain joins TRBV28 and TRBJ2-1; no clear D gene. The V gene lost 5 bases and the J gene lost 7 bases, with 6 bases spanning the gap. The germline V gene encodes CDR1 MDHEN and CDR2 SYDVKM. This CDR3 has 11 residues.

The chain combines TRBV5-6 with TRBJ1-2; D gene uncertain. This CDR3 region has 14 residues. Trimming took off 0 bases at V and 8 bases at J, with 14 bases between the two ends. CDR1 is SGHDT, CDR2 YYEEEE, per germline. DNA for the CDR3: TGTGCCAGCAGCTTGGTACGGGGAAAGAGCGGCTACACCTTC. Its protein is CASSLVRGKSGYTF.

The chain recombines TRBV4-2 with TRBJ1-6; D uncertain. Germline V CDR1 and CDR2: LGHNA, YNFKEQ. CDR3 length: 14 amino acids. The V gene lost 1 base and the J gene lost 6 bases, with 7 bases spanning the gap. The CDR3, as DNA: TGTGCCAGCAGCCAAGTTAGTGGTAATTCACCCCTCCACTTT. As protein: CASSQVSGNSPLHF.

The chain employs TRBV7-2 and TRBJ1-1; D gene uncertain. The CDR3 has 14 residues. CDR1 and CDR2 (germline): SGHTA, FQGNSA. The V gene lost 1 base and the J gene lost 9 bases, with 15 bases spanning the gap. The CDR3 sequence is CASSLGGRADQAFF. For the CDR3, the DNA is TGTGCCAGCAGCTTAGGAGGGCGGGCAGACCAAGCTTTCTTT.

V gene TRBV27 combines with J gene TRBJ1-3; TRBD1 is a possible D gene (6 bases). The CDR3 consists of 15 residues. CDR1 and CDR2 from the germline V gene are MNHEY and SMNVEV (reference sequence). V was trimmed by 6 bases and J by 7 bases, leaving 19 bases between them. The CDR3 DNA follows: TGTGCCAGCAGCGAGCAGGGGTTCCTTCTGAACACCATATATTTT. This translates into CASSEQGFLLNTIYF.

The chain links TRBV9 to TRBJ1-2; 8 bases are shared with TRBD1. The CDR3 is 16 amino acids. The V and J ends lost 0 bases and 6 bases, in that order; junction bases with no gene match: 10. The V gene's germline CDR1 is SGDLS and CDR2 YYNGEE. This CDR3 is CASSVATPGQGDGYTF. CDR3 DNA sequence: TGTGCCAGCAGCGTAGCTACCCCCGGACAGGGAGATGGCTACACCTTC.

The genes are TRBV5-6 and TRBJ1-6; D unresolved. Germline V gives CDR1 SGHDT, CDR2 YYEEEE. This CDR3 spans 12 amino acids. V lost 2 bases and J lost 7, with 4 bases in between. The CDR3 region has the DNA TGTGCCAGCAGCTTCGGGAATTCACCCCTCCACTTT. It specifies CASSFGNSPLHF.

The chain uses TRBV25-1 and TRBJ1-2; perhaps TRBD1 as D (6 bases). This CDR3 spans 13 amino acids. V lost 6 bases to trimming and J lost 4 bases, with 12 bases between them. Per the germline V gene, CDR1 is MGHDK and CDR2 is SYGVNS. This chain's CDR3 is CASSPRGSYGYTF. CDR3 DNA sequence: TGTGCCAGCAGCCCCAGGGGATCCTATGGCTACACCTTC.